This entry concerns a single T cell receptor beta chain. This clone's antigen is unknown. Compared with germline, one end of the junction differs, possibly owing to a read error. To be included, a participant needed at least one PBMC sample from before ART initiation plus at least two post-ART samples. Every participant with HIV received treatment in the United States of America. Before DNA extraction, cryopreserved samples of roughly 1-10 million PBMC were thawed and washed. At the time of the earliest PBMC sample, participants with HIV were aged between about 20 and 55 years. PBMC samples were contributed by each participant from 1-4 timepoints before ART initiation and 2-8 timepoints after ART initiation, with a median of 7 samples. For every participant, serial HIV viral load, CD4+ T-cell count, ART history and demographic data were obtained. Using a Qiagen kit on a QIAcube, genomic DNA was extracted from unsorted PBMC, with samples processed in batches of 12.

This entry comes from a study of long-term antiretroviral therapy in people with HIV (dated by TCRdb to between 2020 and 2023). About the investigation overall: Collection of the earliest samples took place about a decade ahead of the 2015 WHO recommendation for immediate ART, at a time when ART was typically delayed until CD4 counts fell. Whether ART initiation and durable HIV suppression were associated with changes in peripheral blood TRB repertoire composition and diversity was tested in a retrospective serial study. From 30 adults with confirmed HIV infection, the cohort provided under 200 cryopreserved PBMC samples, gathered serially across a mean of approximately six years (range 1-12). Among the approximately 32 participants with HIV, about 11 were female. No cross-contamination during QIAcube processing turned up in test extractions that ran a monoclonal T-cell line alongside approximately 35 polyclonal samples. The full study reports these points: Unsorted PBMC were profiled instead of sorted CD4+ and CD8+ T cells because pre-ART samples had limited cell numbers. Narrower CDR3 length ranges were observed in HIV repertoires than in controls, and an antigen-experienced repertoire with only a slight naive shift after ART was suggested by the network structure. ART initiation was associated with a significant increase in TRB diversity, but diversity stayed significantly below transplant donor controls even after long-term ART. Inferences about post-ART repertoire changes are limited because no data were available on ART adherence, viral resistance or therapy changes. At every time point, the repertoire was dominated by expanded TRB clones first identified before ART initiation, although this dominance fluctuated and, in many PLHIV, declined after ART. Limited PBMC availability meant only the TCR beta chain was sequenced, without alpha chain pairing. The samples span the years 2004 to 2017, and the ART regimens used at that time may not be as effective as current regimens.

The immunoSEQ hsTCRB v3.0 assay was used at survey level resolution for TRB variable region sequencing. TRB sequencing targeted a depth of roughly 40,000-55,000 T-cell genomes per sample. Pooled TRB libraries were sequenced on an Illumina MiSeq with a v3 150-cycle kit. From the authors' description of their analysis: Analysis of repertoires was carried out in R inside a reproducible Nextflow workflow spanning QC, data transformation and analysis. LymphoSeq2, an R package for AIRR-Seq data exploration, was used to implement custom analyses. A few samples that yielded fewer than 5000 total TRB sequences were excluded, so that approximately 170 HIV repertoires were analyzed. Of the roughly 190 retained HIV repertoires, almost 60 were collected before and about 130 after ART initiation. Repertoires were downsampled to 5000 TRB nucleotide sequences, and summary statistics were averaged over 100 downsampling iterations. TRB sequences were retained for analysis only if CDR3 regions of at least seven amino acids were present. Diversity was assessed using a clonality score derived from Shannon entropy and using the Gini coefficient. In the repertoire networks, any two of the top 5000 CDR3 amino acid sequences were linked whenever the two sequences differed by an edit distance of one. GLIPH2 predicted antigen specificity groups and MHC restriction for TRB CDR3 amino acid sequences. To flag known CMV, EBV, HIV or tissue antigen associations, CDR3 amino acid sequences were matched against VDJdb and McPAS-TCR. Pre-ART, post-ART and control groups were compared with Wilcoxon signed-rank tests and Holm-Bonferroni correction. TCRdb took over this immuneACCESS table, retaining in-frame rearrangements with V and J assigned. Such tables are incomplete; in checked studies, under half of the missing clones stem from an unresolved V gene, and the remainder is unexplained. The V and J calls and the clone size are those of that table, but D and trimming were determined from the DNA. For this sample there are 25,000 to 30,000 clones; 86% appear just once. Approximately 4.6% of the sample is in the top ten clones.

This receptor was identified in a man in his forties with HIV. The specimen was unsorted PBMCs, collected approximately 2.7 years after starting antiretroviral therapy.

The DNA sequence is TGTGCTAGCAGCTTAGAGTCGACCTACGAGCAGTACTTC. This codes for CASSLESTYEQYF. The sequence joins TRBV7-7 to TRBJ2-7, with the D gene not clear enough to name. Taken from cysteine to phenylalanine, the CDR3 has 13 residues. The retained sequence is limited to the CDR3, 39 bases, with the frame set at the first base. The germline V gene (reference sequence) specifies SSHAT as CDR1 and FNYEAQ as CDR2.